This is a list of T cell receptor beta chains from one sample in a study of healthy donors' naive CD4 and CD8 T cells. TCRdb independently ran MiXCR on the reads; one entry per CDR3 protein. The table shows about 180,000 distinct CDR3 sequences, with 65% to 80% occurring only once. Sample: naive CD4+ and CD8+ T cells sorted from blood, pooled from several donors. The receptors stem from a pool of human donors in good health; the sample pools cells from several healthy donors. Both conserved end residues are trimmed from each CDR3. Fields, in order: V gene, clone size, J gene, CDR3 length, CDR3 protein. Size is omitted from some rows. Given values are once, few, many or a class for expanded clones.

TRBV19	-	TRBJ1-1	10	ASSMGQRSAF
TRBV6-5	-	TRBJ2-4	13	ASRPLTEAKNIQY
TRBV6-5	-	TRBJ1-1	13	ASSRDRVRGTEAF
TRBV6-5	-	TRBJ1-3	14	ASSQTGEKVENTIY
TRBV19	few	TRBJ2-5	15	ASRAGQGPSPWETQY
TRBV27	few	TRBJ2-1	11	ASSKGVHNEQF
TRBV12-3/TRBV12-4	-	TRBJ2-3	11	ASKRGRADTQY
TRBV6-5	-	TRBJ2-3	14	ASTTLQAGKEDTQY
TRBV29-1	-	TRBJ2-1	11	SVEWGRADEQF
TRBV27	-	TRBJ1-5	11	ASSYLGNQPQH
TRBV6-5	-	TRBJ2-7	11	ASTGAGPYEQY
TRBV27	-	TRBJ1-1	12	ASSLVGTPSEAF
TRBV5-4	-	TRBJ2-7	12	ASSPGTGQDEQY
TRBV6-5	-	TRBJ1-1	10	ASSYGGGEAF
TRBV10-3	once	TRBJ1-2	12	AISGTGKDYGYT
TRBV19	few	TRBJ1-1	12	ASSINPLSAEAF
TRBV10-3	-	TRBJ2-5	13	ASSYGPSGDETQY
TRBV6-5	-	TRBJ2-7	12	ASSFGTGFYEQY
TRBV29-1	-	TRBJ2-3	11	SSRGVRADTQY
TRBV29-1	-	TRBJ2-4	15	SVEAEHYRLAKNIQY
TRBV5-1	few	TRBJ2-6	13	ASSLDVVGANVLT
TRBV18	-	TRBJ2-7	13	ASSPVRDRGSEQY
TRBV28	-	TRBJ1-5	13	ASSPPGAGNQPQH
TRBV2	-	TRBJ2-7	15	ASSDRWLRQSSYEQY
TRBV6-5	-	TRBJ1-5	10	ASSAGFGPQH
TRBV11-1	-	TRBJ2-5	10	ASSSIQETQY
TRBV29-1	-	TRBJ2-7	14	SVSRPGAGDSYEQY
TRBV19	-	TRBJ1-2	11	ASSPGQANGYT
TRBV30	-	TRBJ2-7	11	AWSVLTVYEQY
TRBV12-3/TRBV12-4	-	TRBJ2-1	11	ASSSPGTGVEF
TRBV29-1	-	TRBJ2-7	13	SVEGATSGKYEQY
TRBV6-5	-	TRBJ2-5	16	ASQGRRGRGAPQETQY
TRBV6-2/TRBV6-3	-	TRBJ1-2	11	ATRDIANYGYT
TRBV5-1	once	TRBJ1-1	18	ASSQDGFPSLIGMNTEAF